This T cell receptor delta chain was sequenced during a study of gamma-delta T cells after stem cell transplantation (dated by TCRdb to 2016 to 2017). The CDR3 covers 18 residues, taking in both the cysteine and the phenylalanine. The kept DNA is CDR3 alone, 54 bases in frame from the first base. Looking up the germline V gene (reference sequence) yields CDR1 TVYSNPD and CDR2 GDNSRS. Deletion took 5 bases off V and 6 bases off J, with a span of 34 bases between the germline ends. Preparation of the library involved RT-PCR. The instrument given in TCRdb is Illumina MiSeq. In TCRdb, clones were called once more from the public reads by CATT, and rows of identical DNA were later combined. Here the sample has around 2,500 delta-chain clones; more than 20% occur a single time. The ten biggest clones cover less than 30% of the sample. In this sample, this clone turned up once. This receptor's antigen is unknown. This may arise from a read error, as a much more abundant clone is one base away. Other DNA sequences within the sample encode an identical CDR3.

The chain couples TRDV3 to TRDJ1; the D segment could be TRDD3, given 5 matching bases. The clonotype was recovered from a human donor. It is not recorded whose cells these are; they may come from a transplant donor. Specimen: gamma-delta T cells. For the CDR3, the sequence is CAVERRIRVTIRAHKLIF. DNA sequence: TGTGCCGTTGAACGGAGGATAAGGGTTACTATCCGCGCTCATAAACTCATCTTT.